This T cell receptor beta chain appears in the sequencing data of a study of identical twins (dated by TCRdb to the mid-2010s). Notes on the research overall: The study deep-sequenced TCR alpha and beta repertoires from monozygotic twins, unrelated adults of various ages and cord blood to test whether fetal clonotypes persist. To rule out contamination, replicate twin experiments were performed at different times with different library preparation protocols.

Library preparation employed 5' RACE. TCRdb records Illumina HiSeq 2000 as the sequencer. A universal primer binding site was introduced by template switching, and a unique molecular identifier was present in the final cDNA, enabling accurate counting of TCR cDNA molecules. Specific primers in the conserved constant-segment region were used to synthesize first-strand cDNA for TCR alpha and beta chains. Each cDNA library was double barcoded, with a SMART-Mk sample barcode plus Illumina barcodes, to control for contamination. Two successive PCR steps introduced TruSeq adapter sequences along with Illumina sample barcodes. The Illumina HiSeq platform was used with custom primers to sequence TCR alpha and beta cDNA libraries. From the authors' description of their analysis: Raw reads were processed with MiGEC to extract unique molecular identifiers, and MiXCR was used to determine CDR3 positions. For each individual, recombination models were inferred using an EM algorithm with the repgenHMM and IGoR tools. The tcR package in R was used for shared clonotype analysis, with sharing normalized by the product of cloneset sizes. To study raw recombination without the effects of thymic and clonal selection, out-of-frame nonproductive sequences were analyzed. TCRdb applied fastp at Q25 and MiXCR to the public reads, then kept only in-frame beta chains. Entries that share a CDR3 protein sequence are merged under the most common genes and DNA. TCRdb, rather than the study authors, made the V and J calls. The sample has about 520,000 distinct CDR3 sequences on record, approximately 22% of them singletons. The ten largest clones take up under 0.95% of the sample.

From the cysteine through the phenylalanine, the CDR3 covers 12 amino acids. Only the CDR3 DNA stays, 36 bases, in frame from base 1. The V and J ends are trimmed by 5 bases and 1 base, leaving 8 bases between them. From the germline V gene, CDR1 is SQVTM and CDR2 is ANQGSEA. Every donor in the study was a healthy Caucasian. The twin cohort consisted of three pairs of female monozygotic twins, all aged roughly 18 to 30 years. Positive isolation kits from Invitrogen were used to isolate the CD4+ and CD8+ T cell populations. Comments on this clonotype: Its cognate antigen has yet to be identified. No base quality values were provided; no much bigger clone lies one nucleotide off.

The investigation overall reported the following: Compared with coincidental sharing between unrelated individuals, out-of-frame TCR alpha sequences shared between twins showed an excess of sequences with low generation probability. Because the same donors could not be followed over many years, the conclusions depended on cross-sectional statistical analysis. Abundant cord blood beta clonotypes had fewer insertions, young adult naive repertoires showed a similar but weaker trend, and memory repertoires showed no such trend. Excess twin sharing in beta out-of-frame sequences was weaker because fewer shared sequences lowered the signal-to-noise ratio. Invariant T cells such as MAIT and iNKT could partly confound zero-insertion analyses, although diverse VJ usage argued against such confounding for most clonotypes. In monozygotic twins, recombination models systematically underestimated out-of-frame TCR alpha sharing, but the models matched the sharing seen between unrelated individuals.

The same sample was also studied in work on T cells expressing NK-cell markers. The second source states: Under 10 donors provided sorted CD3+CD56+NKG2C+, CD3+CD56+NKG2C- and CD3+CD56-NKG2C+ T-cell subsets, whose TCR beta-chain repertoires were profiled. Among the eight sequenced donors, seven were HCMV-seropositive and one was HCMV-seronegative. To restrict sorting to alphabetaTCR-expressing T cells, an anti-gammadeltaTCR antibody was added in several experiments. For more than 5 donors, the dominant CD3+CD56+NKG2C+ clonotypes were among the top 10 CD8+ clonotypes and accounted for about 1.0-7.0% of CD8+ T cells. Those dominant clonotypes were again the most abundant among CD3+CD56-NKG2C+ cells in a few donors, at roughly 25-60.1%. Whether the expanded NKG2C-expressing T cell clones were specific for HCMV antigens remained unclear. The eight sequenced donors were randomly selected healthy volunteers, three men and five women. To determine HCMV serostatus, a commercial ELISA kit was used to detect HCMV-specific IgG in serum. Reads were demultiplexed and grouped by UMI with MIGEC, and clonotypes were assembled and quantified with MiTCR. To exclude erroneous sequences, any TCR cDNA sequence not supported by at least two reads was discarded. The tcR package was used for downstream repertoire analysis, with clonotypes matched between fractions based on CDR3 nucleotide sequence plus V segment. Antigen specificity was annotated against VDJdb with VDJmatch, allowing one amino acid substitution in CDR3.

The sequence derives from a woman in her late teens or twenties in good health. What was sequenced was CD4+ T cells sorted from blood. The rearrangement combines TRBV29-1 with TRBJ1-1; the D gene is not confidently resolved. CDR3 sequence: CSVSLSNTEAFF. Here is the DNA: TGCAGCGTTAGTTTGTCGAACACTGAAGCTTTCTTT.